The 22 T cell receptor beta chains reported below all come from one sample, sequenced in a study of T-cell reconstitution after alpha-beta-depleted transplantation in children. The authors prepared the TCRbeta library with unique molecular identifiers. TCRdb processed the PCR reads anew with MiXCR; each CDR3 protein has one entry. Of hundreds of thousands of distinct CDR3 sequences in the sample, approximately 16% were seen once. Here the sequenced sample was PBMCs from the stem cell graft donor, taken from the stem cell graft. Receptors originate from a human donor who donated a stem cell graft to a child with acute lymphoblastic leukemia.

A few counts support this clonotype. The chain is built from TRBV12-3 or TRBV12-4 and TRBJ2-1, with 9 bases matching TRBD1. CDR3 size: 17 residues. The trim removed 3 bases at V and 3 bases at J, leaving 9 bases unmatched. The CDR3 sequence is CASSFRPGTGNYNEQFF. The DNA for the CDR3 is TGTGCCAGCAGTTTTCGACCCGGGACAGGGAACTACAATGAGCAGTTCTTC.

This rearrangement joins TRBV29-1 to TRBJ1-1, with TRBD1 matching 7 bases. Germline-derived CDR1 and CDR2 are SQVTM and ANQGSEA. The CDR3 runs 15 residues. J gave up 5 bases and V 7 bases, and 16 bases lay outside the gene matches. The CDR3, as DNA: TGCAGCGCCAGCCCGAGCGGACAGGCTTGGACTGAAGCTTTCTTT. Translated: CSASPSGQAWTEAFF.

This clonotype was seen a handful of times. J is TRBJ1-2 and V is TRBV29-1, with 9 bases aligning to TRBD1. V trimming: 6 bases; J trimming: 4 bases; junction bases outside the gene matches: 6. This CDR3 is 13 amino acids long. Germline CDR1 and CDR2: SQVTM and ANQGSEA. The CDR3 loop is CSVDRTGAYGYTF. For the CDR3, the DNA is TGCAGCGTGGACCGGACAGGGGCCTATGGCTACACCTTC.

This clonotype was counted a few times. CDR3 bases: TGTGCCAGCAGTTTCCAGGGGACCTCCTACGAGCAGTACTTC. Protein sequence: CASSFQGTSYEQYF. The J gene is TRBJ2-7, the V gene TRBV12-3 or TRBV12-4; tentative D call: TRBD1 (6 bases). The CDR3 has 14 residues. V was clipped by 3 bases and J by 0 bases, with 9 bases between them.

The chain is built from TRBV5-1 and TRBJ1-5; 7 nucleotides match TRBD1. In germline, CDR1 is SGHRS, CDR2 YFSETQ. The length of the CDR3 is 16 residues. The V and J ends lost 4 bases and 6 bases, in that order; junction bases with no gene match: 13. In nucleotides, the CDR3 is TGCGCCAGCAGCCCCTCGACAGGGATTGGCGCTCAGCCCCAGCATTTT. Encoded protein: CASSPSTGIGAQPQHF.

This clonotype came up once. The chain joins TRBV12-5 to TRBJ1-2, with unresolved D. The CDR3 loop spans 16 amino acids. The V and J ends lost 0 bases and 4 bases respectively, with 15 bases between them. Germline CDR1 and CDR2: LGHNT and FRNRAP. This CDR3 is CASGLVIREVRYGYTF. The CDR3 nucleotides are TGTGCTAGTGGTTTGGTAATACGGGAGGTCCGCTATGGCTACACCTTC.

This sequence joins TRBV18 and TRBJ1-1; D is unclear. Trimming cost V 2 bases and J 1 base, with 5 bases left between them. This CDR3 region has 13 residues. Germline V gene lookup returns CDR1 KGHSH and CDR2 LQKENI. CDR3 sequence: CASSPVQNTEAFF. The CDR3 coding sequence is TGTGCCAGCTCACCAGTCCAGAACACTGAAGCTTTCTTT.

This clonotype was seen only a few times. The genes are TRBV4-1 and TRBJ2-7; the D gene is possibly TRBD2 (5 bases). This CDR3 comprises 17 residues. Germline V gene sequence: CDR1 MGHRA, CDR2 YSYEKL. Trimming took off 4 bases at V and 1 base at J, with 20 bases between the two ends. In nucleotides, the CDR3 is TGCGCCAGCAGCCCCGATGGAGAGGGAGCTTCTTCCTACGAGCAGTACTTC. Protein: CASSPDGEGASSYEQYF.

This clonotype was seen a handful of times. This chain connects TRBV12-3 or TRBV12-4 to TRBJ2-7, with D maybe TRBD1 (5 bases). Deletions cut 5 bases from V and 6 bases from J, with 11 bases between. This CDR3 has 12 amino acids. CDR3 DNA: TGTGCCAGCAGTACGCAGGGCATCGAGCAGTACTTC. This encodes CASSTQGIEQYF.

This clonotype was detected ten times or more. The chain employs TRBV20-1 and TRBJ1-1; D possibly corresponds to TRBD1 (5 bases). Trimming pared 5 bases from V and 3 bases from J, leaving 7 bases between. The CDR3 contains 11 residues. Germline V gene sequence: CDR1 DFQATT, CDR2 SNEGSKA (reference sequence). The CDR3 protein is CSAGTYTEAFF. The DNA for the CDR3 is TGCAGTGCTGGGACCTACACTGAAGCTTTCTTT.

This clonotype was observed a few times. The CDR3 coding sequence is TGTGCCAGCTCACCGACCTCGGGACTAGCGGGAGTTGATACGCAGTATTTT. This gives the protein CASSPTSGLAGVDTQYF. This chain uses TRBV18 with TRBJ2-3, with 14 bases matching TRBD2. Germline CDR1 reads KGHSH; CDR2 reads LQKENI. Losses at the gene ends were 3 bases for V and 6 bases for J; bases not matched to a gene: 8. The CDR3 sequence is 17 residues long. Supplemented by reference TRBV18 and TRBJ2-3, the full variable domain reads NAGVMQNPRHLVRRRGQEARLRCSPMKGHSHVYWYRQLPEEGLKFMVYLQKENIIDESGMPKERFSAEFPKEGPSILRIQQVVRGDSAAYFCASSPTSGLAGVDTQYFGPGTRLTVL.

The chain has TRBV7-8 and TRBJ2-7, with a tentative D call TRBD1 (5 bases). The CDR3 runs 18 residues. The V end lost 0 bases, the J end lost 3 bases, and 21 bases lay between the germline ends. CDR1 is SGHVS and CDR2 is FQNEAQ in the germline V gene. The CDR3 bases are TGTGCCAGCAGCTTAGCGCAAGGGGCTTATAAGGGAAACTACGAGCAGTACTTC. Translating it yields CASSLAQGAYKGNYEQYF.

This chain links TRBV20-1 with TRBJ2-7; TRBD2 matches 9 bases. CDR3 length equals 13 residues. CDR1 and CDR2 (germline): DFQATT, SNEGSKA (reference sequence). Losses at the gene ends were 3 bases for V and 5 bases for J; bases not matched to a gene: 5. The CDR3 loop is CSARGLARDEQYF. The CDR3 bases are TGCAGTGCTAGGGGACTAGCACGAGACGAGCAGTACTTC.

The DNA for the CDR3 is TGTGCCACCAGTGATTTGAGAGGCGGTGAGCAGTTCTTC. Its translation: CATSDLRGGEQFF. J is TRBJ2-1 and V is TRBV24-1; D unclear. The CDR3 is made up of 13 amino acids. V was shortened by 0 bases and J by 9 bases, with 8 bases between the two germline ends. Germline CDR1 KGHDR, CDR2 SFDVKD.

This sequence joins TRBV7-9 and TRBJ1-1; unclear D gene. From germline, CDR1 is SEHNR and CDR2 FQNEAQ (reference sequence). This CDR3 contains 13 residues. Trimming removed 8 bases at V and 1 base at J, with 11 bases between. CDR3 amino acids: CASLTASNTEAFF. In nucleotides, the CDR3 is TGTGCCAGCTTAACGGCCTCGAACACTGAAGCTTTCTTT. The complete variable domain, with remaining parts taken from reference TRBV7-9 and TRBJ1-1, reads DTGVSQNPRHKITKRGQNVTFRCDPISEHNRLYWYRQTLGQGPEFLTYFQNEAQLEKSRLLSDRFSAERPKGSFSTLEIQRTEQGDSAMYLCASLTASNTEAFFGQGTRLTVV.

The rearrangement joins TRBV11-1 to TRBJ2-3; possible D gene TRBD1, 5 bases. V lost 5 bases and J 9 bases, leaving 21 bases between the germline ends. CDR3 length: 15 residues. Looked up from germline, CDR1 is SGHAT and CDR2 is FQDESV (reference sequence). The CDR3, as DNA: TGTGCCAGCAGCACGCTGACAGAGACCCAGATAACGCAGTATTTT. Translation gives CASSTLTETQITQYF.

This rearrangement joins TRBV29-1 to TRBJ2-1; D gene unclear. V was clipped by 4 bases and J by 2 bases, with 9 bases between them. Germline assignment: CDR1 SQVTM and CDR2 ANQGSEA. The CDR3 sequence is 13 residues long. CDR3 amino acids: CSVVFPAYNEQFF. CDR3 DNA: TGCAGCGTTGTTTTTCCTGCCTACAATGAGCAGTTCTTC.

V is TRBV6-4 and J is TRBJ1-1; D uncertain. CDR3 length: 20 residues. V lost 1 base and J 0 bases, leaving 24 bases between the germline ends. Germline CDR1 and CDR2: MRHNA and SNTAGT. CDR3 residues: CASSDFFRGPGSGMNTEAFF. The CDR3 coding sequence is TGTGCCAGCAGTGACTTTTTCCGAGGGCCAGGCTCGGGGATGAACACTGAAGCTTTCTTT.

This clonotype showed up many times. The chain links TRBV5-1 to TRBJ2-2, with 11 positions matching TRBD2. The germline CDR1 and CDR2 sequences are SGHRS and YFSETQ. The CDR3 contains 14 residues. The V and J ends lost 5 bases and 4 bases, in that order; junction bases with no gene match: 1. The CDR3 nucleotides read TGCGCCAGCAGAACTAGCGGGAGCACCGGGGAGCTGTTTTTT. Its translation: CASRTSGSTGELFF.

The chain combines TRBV7-6 with TRBJ2-7; maybe TRBD1 (7 bases). The CDR3 covers 14 residues. Germline assignment: CDR1 SGHVS and CDR2 FNYEAQ. Trimming removed 2 bases from V and 5 bases from J, with 13 bases in between. The CDR3 DNA sequence: TGTGCCAGCAGCTTAAACGCAGGGGGGCACGAGCAGTACTTC. This encodes CASSLNAGGHEQYF.

The chain couples TRBV5-1 to TRBJ2-1, with TRBD2 matching 7 bases. Germline V CDR1 and CDR2: SGHRS, YFSETQ. The V segment lost 4 bases and the J segment 4 bases; nucleotides outside the gene matches: 11. This CDR3 contains 16 residues. CDR3 DNA sequence: TGCGCCAGCAGCACCTTCCTAGCGGACGAATACAATGAGCAGTTCTTC. Translation gives CASSTFLADEYNEQFF. The full variable domain, with the rest looked up from reference TRBV5-1 and TRBJ2-1, is KAGVTQTPRYLIKTRGQQVTLSCSPISGHRSVSWYQQTPGQGLQFLFEYFSETQRNKGNFPGRFSGRQFSNSRSEMNVSTLELGDSALYLCASSTFLADEYNEQFFGPGTRLTVL.

This clonotype was counted only a few times. The chain combines TRBV7-9 with TRBJ1-4, with 8 bases that match TRBD1. V shed 6 bases, J shed 4 bases, and the junction held 13 bases outside the gene matches. The CDR3 is 17 amino acids. CDR1 and CDR2 (germline): SEHNR, FQNEAQ (reference sequence). DNA for the CDR3: TGTGCCAGCAGATATGGCCGCGGACAGGGCAATAATGAAAAACTGTTTTTT. Its protein product is CASRYGRGQGNNEKLFF.